This entry lists 9 T cell receptor beta chains sequenced from one sample in a study of lymphopenia after photon versus proton radiotherapy. The repertoire was sequenced with immunoSEQ multiplex PCR; TCRdb's copy has only in-frame clones and lacks some. Counted here are 25,000 to 30,000 clones, roughly four fifths occurring once; the ten biggest clones make up 31%. Sequenced here: peripheral blood, sampled from a patient treated with photon-based radiotherapy. These receptors were taken from a man aged 45-65 years with gastric cancer.

This clone was observed a few times. This sequence joins TRBV11-1 and TRBJ1-1; 7 nucleotides match TRBD1. Germline CDR1 and CDR2: SGHAT and FQDESV (reference sequence). The CDR3 runs to 14 residues. The junction had 5 bases not matched to a gene; V was cut back by 3 bases and J by 4 bases. The CDR3 loop reads CASSFMQGGTEAFF. The CDR3, as DNA: TGTGCCAGCAGCTTCATGCAGGGGGGCACTGAAGCTTTCTTT.

This chain links TRBV6-5 with TRBJ2-5, with unresolved D. This CDR3 comprises 13 residues. V was clipped by 2 bases and J by 3 bases, with 7 bases between them. Germline lookup yields CDR1 MNHEY and CDR2 SVGAGI. The chain's CDR3 is CASSYGLEETQYF. The CDR3 bases are TGTGCCAGCAGTTACGGGTTGGAAGAGACCCAGTACTTC.

The CDR3 DNA follows: TGTGCCAGCAGACCGGACAGAACATTCACTGAAGCTTTCTTT. Residues: CASRPDRTFTEAFF. V is TRBV2 and J is TRBJ1-1, with a tentative D call TRBD1 (6 bases). Germline V gene data show CDR1 as SNHLY and CDR2 as FYNNEI. Trimming stripped 6 bases from V and 4 bases from J, with 15 bases between. This CDR3 region has 14 residues.

As to this clone: Additional DNA sequences in this sample encode the identical CDR3. V is TRBV18 and J is TRBJ2-5; D gene uncertain. Trimming pared 1 base from V and 3 bases from J, leaving 0 bases between. The CDR3 consists of 11 residues. In germline, CDR1 is KGHSH, CDR2 LQKENI. As DNA, the CDR3 is TGTGCCAGCTCACCACAAGAGACCCAGTACTTC. This gives the protein CASSPQETQYF.

The CDR3 region is CAWNRGQGANNEQFF. In DNA form, the CDR3 reads TGTGCCTGGAACAGAGGACAGGGGGCGAACAATGAGCAGTTCTTC. The chain couples TRBV30 to TRBJ2-1; 11 bases map to TRBD1. With V trimmed by 4 bases and J by 5 bases, 7 bases remained unmatched. The CDR3 length is 15 residues. CDR1 and CDR2 from the germline V gene are GTSNPN and SVGIG (reference sequence). The whole variable domain, filled in from reference TRBV30 and TRBJ2-1, reads SQTIHQWPATLVQPVGSPLSLECTVEGTSNPNLYWYRQAAGRGLQLLFYSVGIGQISSEVPQNLSASRPQDRQFILSSKKLLLSDSGFYLCAWNRGQGANNEQFFGPGTRLTVL.

CDR3 sequence reads: CATSRRLAGGLVDTQYF. CDR3 DNA sequence: TGTGCCACCAGCAGAAGACTAGCGGGGGGGCTGGTAGATACGCAGTATTTT. V gene TRBV15 combines with J gene TRBJ2-3, with TRBD2 matching 14 bases. CDR1 is LNHNV, CDR2 YYDKDF, per germline (reference sequence). Trimming cost V 2 bases and J 5 bases; bases outside gene matches: 6. The CDR3 is 17 residues long.

The chain uses TRBV2 and TRBJ2-1, with 9 nucleotides matching TRBD2. With 6 bases clipped from V and 0 bases from J, the junction kept 9 bases outside the gene matches. CDR3 length equals 17 residues. Per the germline V gene, CDR1 is SNHLY and CDR2 is FYNNEI. The CDR3 nucleotides read TGTGCCAGCAGGCCCAGCGGGGGGTCAAACTCCTACAATGAGCAGTTCTTC. Protein sequence: CASRPSGGSNSYNEQFF. Full variable domain (outside the CDR3, taken from reference TRBV2 and TRBJ2-1): EPEVTQTPSHQVTQMGQEVILRCVPISNHLYFYWYRQILGQKVEFLVSFYNNEISEKSEIFDDQFSVERPDGSNFTLKIRSTKLEDSAMYFCASRPSGGSNSYNEQFFGPGTRLTVL.

The rearrangement links TRBV6-1 to TRBJ1-5; D is ambiguous. V lost 7 bases to trimming and J lost 4 bases, with 11 bases between them. CDR1 is MNHNS and CDR2 is SASEGT in the germline V gene. The CDR3 is 13 amino acids. The CDR3 loop reads CASNPGVNQPQHF. Written as DNA, the CDR3 is TGTGCCAGCAATCCTGGGGTGAATCAGCCCCAGCATTTT.

The J gene is TRBJ1-4, the V gene TRBV5-6; 10 bases are a match to TRBD1. The CDR3 is made up of 14 amino acids. With 5 bases clipped from V and 8 bases from J, the junction kept 6 bases outside the gene matches. CDR1 is SGHDT, CDR2 YYEEEE, per germline. The CDR3 DNA reads as TGTGCCAGCAGGGTGGGACAGGGGAACGAAAAACTGTTTTTT. It specifies CASRVGQGNEKLFF.